The clone carrying this TCR beta chain showed up just once. These data are taken from a study of shared clonotypes between healthy human individuals. As for the study in general: Donor ages ranged 18 to 49 years: a couple of women, a few men.

The ends lost 5 bases at V and 5 bases at J; junction bases unmatched: 13. The CDR3 runs to 17 residues. The germline CDR1 and CDR2 sequences are PRHDT and FYEKMQ (reference sequence). Naive CD8 cells, CD45RO-negative and positively selected for CCR7, excluded terminally differentiated effector memory CD45RA+ cells. Produced via immunoSEQ multiplex PCR; TCRdb's table is partial and in-frame only. The data contain about 2 million clones, about 94% of them seen just once; the ten biggest clones take up around 1.1%. The TCR sequence derives from a man in his late teens or twenties in good health. The rearrangement joins TRBV13 to TRBJ2-7, with TRBD1 matching over 12 bases. Sequencing used naive CD8+ T cells sorted from blood. The CDR3 loop is CASSPGNPGQGANEQYF. CDR3 nucleotides: TGTGCCAGCAGCCCCGGGAACCCGGGACAGGGGGCGAACGAGCAGTACTTC.